These 24 T cell receptor beta chains originate from one sample sequenced in a study of Ad26.COV2.S vaccination and SARS-CoV-2 variants. Treatment specified: about 20 received Ad26.COV2.S at low or high dose, single or two shots; five or six received placebo; per-sample allocation not given. Vaccine and placebo recipients were sampled on day 63 after the first injection. The data were produced by immunoSEQ multiplex PCR, yet TCRdb's version contains in-frame clones alone and is incomplete. The sample records around 450,000 clones, nearly 90% being singletons. Here the sequenced sample was peripheral blood, taken in a trial of Ad26.COV2.S vaccine versus placebo. The receptor set was obtained from a person between 18 and 60 years old who received the Ad26.COV2.S COVID-19 vaccine or a placebo.

The chain combines TRBV2 with TRBJ2-7, with 7 bases fitting TRBD1. CDR1 is SNHLY, CDR2 FYNNEI, per germline. V lost 5 bases and J lost 2; bases outside the gene matches: 12. This CDR3 contains 16 residues. The CDR3 DNA sequence: TGTGCCAGCAGTACTCACCGGGACAGACCTGCCTACGAGCAGTACTTC. Amino acid sequence: CASSTHRDRPAYEQYF.

The chain couples TRBV2 to TRBJ2-1, with D perhaps matching TRBD1 or TRBD2 (6 bases each). The CDR3 sequence is 13 residues long. Per the germline V gene, CDR1 is SNHLY and CDR2 is FYNNEI. V lost 11 bases and J 0 bases, leaving 11 bases between the germline ends. CDR3 in DNA: TGTGCCGGGGGGCGGAGCTCCTACAATGAGCAGTTCTTC. This sequence encodes CAGGRSSYNEQFF.

V and J are TRBV9 and TRBJ2-1, with 7 bases that match TRBD2. Germline CDR1 and CDR2: SGDLS and YYNGEE. The V and J ends lost 3 bases and 9 bases, in that order; junction bases with no gene match: 15. The CDR3 totals 16 residues. In nucleotides, the CDR3 is TGTGCCAGCAGCGGAACTAGGGGAGGGCCCATTAGTGAGCAGTTCTTC. Protein: CASSGTRGGPISEQFF. Together with reference TRBV9 and TRBJ2-1, the CDR3 gives the full variable domain: DSGVTQTPKHLITATGQRVTLRCSPRSGDLSVYWYQQSLDQGLQFLIQYYNGEERAKGNILERFSAQQFPDLHSELNLSSLELGDSALYFCASSGTRGGPISEQFFGPGTRLTVL.

The V call is TRBV29-1, the J call TRBJ1-2; D remains unclear. V lost 5 bases and J 8 bases, leaving 9 bases between the germline ends. Germline-derived CDR1 and CDR2 are SQVTM and ANQGSEA. The CDR3 length is 10 residues. The chain's CDR3 is CSVWQFGYTF. The CDR3 DNA reads TGCAGCGTTTGGCAGTTCGGCTACACCTTC.

The chain carries TRBV19 and TRBJ1-3; D is possibly TRBD1 (5 bases). V was cut by 7 bases and J by 6 bases, with 25 bases left in between. The length of the CDR3 is 17 residues. The V gene's germline CDR1 is LNHDA and CDR2 SQIVND (reference sequence). The CDR3 spells CASTLDGDRIQLNTIYF. CDR3 in DNA: TGTGCCAGTACCCTGGACGGCGACAGAATCCAACTAAACACCATATATTTT.

The V call is TRBV7-9, the J call TRBJ1-5; D ambiguous. V lost 1 base and J lost 6, with 7 bases in between. Germline-derived CDR1 and CDR2 are SEHNR and FQNEAQ (reference sequence). The CDR3 runs to 13 residues. Written as DNA, the CDR3 is TGTGCCAGCAGCTTAGGTATTACTCAGCCCCAGCATTTT. Residues: CASSLGITQPQHF.

The chain couples TRBV11-2 to TRBJ2-5; D is undetermined. Germline CDR1 reads SGHAT; CDR2 reads FQNNGV. The CDR3 is 11 residues long. Trimming stripped 4 bases from V and 2 bases from J, with 2 bases between. The CDR3 loop is CASSSQETQYF. The CDR3 coding sequence is TGTGCCAGCAGCTCACAAGAGACCCAGTACTTC.

The chain combines TRBV19 with TRBJ1-5; maybe TRBD1 (5 bases). The V end was cut by 6 bases, the J end by 12 bases, with 18 bases between. CDR1 is LNHDA and CDR2 is SQIVND in the germline V gene (reference sequence). CDR3 length equals 13 residues. For the CDR3, the DNA is TGTGCCAGTAGCGCCTCCGGGGGGTTACGCCAGCATTTT. This translates into CASSASGGLRQHF.

The chain combines TRBV5-1 with TRBJ1-3; 9 bases are shared with TRBD1. V was clipped by 0 bases and J by 7 bases; unmatched bases: 5. The CDR3 runs 15 residues. Germline CDR1 reads SGHRS; CDR2 reads YFSETQ. The CDR3 sequence: CASSLGDRDINTIYF. CDR3 DNA: TGCGCCAGCAGCTTGGGGGACAGGGATATTAACACCATATATTTT.

The genes are TRBV9 and TRBJ1-2; TRBD1 aligns across 9 bases. The germline V gene has CDR1 SGDLS and CDR2 YYNGEE. J was trimmed by 6 bases and V by 4 bases; bases with no gene match: 7. The CDR3 extends over 14 amino acids. The CDR3 sequence: CASSPNRGLHGYTF. DNA for the CDR3: TGTGCCAGCAGCCCAAACAGGGGGCTGCATGGCTACACCTTC.

The rearrangement uses TRBV5-1 and TRBJ1-2; weak D call: TRBD1 (5 bases). The CDR3 spans 15 residues. Germline V CDR1 and CDR2: SGHRS, YFSETQ. V shed 0 bases and J shed 7 bases, with 16 bases lying between them. The CDR3 reads CASSLEGDIAVGYTF. For the CDR3, the DNA is TGCGCCAGCAGCTTGGAAGGGGATATTGCGGTTGGCTACACCTTC.

The chain carries TRBV3-1 (or the pseudogene TRBV3-2) and TRBJ2-5, with 7 positions matching TRBD1. CDR1 LGHDT and CDR2 YNNKEL come from the germline V gene (reference sequence). J lost 2 bases, V lost 4 bases, and 7 bases had no gene match. The CDR3 loop spans 15 amino acids. The CDR3 nucleotides are TGTGCCAGCAGCCCACGGACAGGCCTACAAGAGACCCAGTACTTC. Translated, it gives CASSPRTGLQETQYF.

The gene calls are TRBV5-4 and TRBJ2-2; D remains unclear. CDR1 and CDR2 (germline): SGHNT, YYREEE (reference sequence). This CDR3 has 13 residues. V was trimmed by 4 bases and J by 7 bases, leaving 11 bases between them. In DNA form, the CDR3 reads TGTGCCAGCAGCCCAGGCCCCGGCGGGGAGCTGTTTTTT. Encoded protein: CASSPGPGGELFF.

The CDR3 DNA sequence: TGTGCCAGTACCGGGGGGCCCTCAACAGGGAAATTGCCCCCCTACGAGCAGTACTTC. It yields the protein CASTGGPSTGKLPPYEQYF. The V and J genes are TRBV19 and TRBJ2-7; D might be TRBD2 (7 bases). V was trimmed by 7 bases and J by 2 bases, leaving 30 bases between them. CDR3 size: 19 residues. Germline assignment: CDR1 LNHDA and CDR2 SQIVND (reference sequence).

The rearrangement joins TRBV12-3 or TRBV12-4 to TRBJ2-3; 7 nucleotides agree with TRBD1. The CDR3 totals 11 residues. The V and J ends lost 4 bases and 10 bases, in that order; junction bases with no gene match: 2. The CDR3 nucleotides read TGTGCCAGCAGTTACAGGGGTCCGCAGTATTTT. It codes for CASSYRGPQYF.

Only one count was recorded for this clone. The chain joins TRBV19 to TRBJ2-1; D is unclear. From germline, CDR1 is LNHDA and CDR2 SQIVND (reference sequence). V dropped 6 bases and J dropped 7 bases, with 13 bases sitting between them. This CDR3 is 13 amino acids long. The CDR3 loop is CASSPRSRNEQFF. The CDR3 DNA reads TGTGCCAGTAGCCCCAGGTCCAGAAATGAGCAGTTCTTC.

The V gene is TRBV19, the J gene TRBJ2-3; no clear D gene. The CDR3 contains 14 residues. The germline gives CDR1 LNHDA, CDR2 SQIVND (reference sequence). V was clipped by 4 bases and J by 0 bases, with 8 bases between them. CDR3 DNA: TGTGCCAGTAGTAAGATGGGCAGCACAGATACGCAGTATTTT. Its translation is CASSKMGSTDTQYF.

The chain uses TRBV5-1 and TRBJ2-5; 7 bases are shared with TRBD1. V was clipped by 3 bases and J by 3 bases; unmatched bases: 11. The CDR3 totals 16 residues. CDR1 is SGHRS, CDR2 YFSETQ, per germline. The DNA of the CDR3 is TGCGCCAGCAGCTCTTATCGACAGGGTTTAGAAGAGACCCAGTACTTC. Protein product: CASSSYRQGLEETQYF. Complete variable domain (other parts from reference TRBV5-1 and TRBJ2-5): KAGVTQTPRYLIKTRGQQVTLSCSPISGHRSVSWYQQTPGQGLQFLFEYFSETQRNKGNFPGRFSGRQFSNSRSEMNVSTLELGDSALYLCASSSYRQGLEETQYFGPGTRLLVL.

The chain links TRBV7-8 to TRBJ1-1; the D is unclear. V was shortened by 1 base and J by 1 base, with 7 bases between the two germline ends. The CDR3 runs 14 residues. The germline V gene encodes CDR1 SGHVS and CDR2 FQNEAQ. The chain's CDR3 is CASSLGRGNTEAFF. The DNA for the CDR3 is TGTGCCAGCAGCTTAGGACGGGGGAACACTGAAGCTTTCTTT.

The chain combines TRBV13 with TRBJ2-3; 12 bases are a match to TRBD2. The CDR3 is made up of 16 amino acids. From germline, CDR1 is PRHDT and CDR2 FYEKMQ (reference sequence). V gave up 5 bases and J gave up 3 bases; unmatched junction bases: 6. CDR3 nucleotide sequence: TGTGCCAGCAGCCCCCGGCTAGCGGGGGGGACAGATACGCAGTATTTT. Its protein product is CASSPRLAGGTDTQYF.

The chain employs TRBV7-2 and TRBJ1-2, with TRBD1 identical over 7 bases. Germline V gene data show CDR1 as SGHTA and CDR2 as FQGNSA. Losses at the gene ends were 5 bases for V and 8 bases for J; bases not matched to a gene: 8. The CDR3 runs to 13 residues. CDR3 in amino acids: CASSQDRDRGYTF. The CDR3 DNA is TGTGCCAGCAGCCAAGACAGGGACCGCGGCTACACCTTC.

V gene TRBV27 combines with J gene TRBJ2-3, with 9 bases identical to TRBD2. Germline CDR1 MNHEY, CDR2 SMNVEV (reference sequence). The V segment lost 1 base and the J segment 2 bases; nucleotides outside the gene matches: 13. This CDR3 spans 19 amino acids. CDR3 nucleotide sequence: TGTGCCAGCAGTTTATTCTCTAGCGGGGACGTTTTGGACACAGATACGCAGTATTTT. It translates to CASSLFSSGDVLDTDTQYF.

The chain combines TRBV11-2 with TRBJ2-1; no clear D gene. V was trimmed by 5 bases and J by 3 bases, leaving 14 bases between them. The CDR3 has 15 residues. Germline V gives CDR1 SGHAT, CDR2 FQNNGV. The CDR3 reads CASSQSVANYNEQFF. CDR3 bases: TGTGCCAGCAGCCAGAGCGTTGCTAACTACAATGAGCAGTTCTTC.

The chain combines TRBV7-3 with TRBJ2-3; the D gene is possibly TRBD1 (5 bases). The germline CDR1 and CDR2 sequences are SGHTA and FQGTGA. The germline V and J ends were trimmed by 5 bases and 0 bases, with 15 bases remaining between them. The CDR3 is 16 residues long. The CDR3 DNA sequence: TGTGCCAGCAGCCCAGGGTGGGCGCAGAGCACAGATACGCAGTATTTT. It specifies CASSPGWAQSTDTQYF.